This T cell receptor beta chain stems from a study of OX40 agonist ivuxolimab in advanced cancers. Findings and limits, study-wide: The 0.1-3.0 mg/kg partial responders had among the lowest clonal expansion. At 0.1 to 3.0 mg/kg and by week 6, CD4+ and CD8+ T cells in the blood had expanded clonally.

This clone came up a few times. Its antigen remains unidentified. Germline V lookup: CDR1 LNHDA, CDR2 SQIVND (reference sequence). With V trimmed by 0 bases and J by 12 bases, 4 bases remained unmatched. The CDR3 extends over 13 amino acids. Sequenced by immunoSEQ multiplex PCR; TCRdb stores in-frame clones only, minus some. Of 55,000 to 80,000 clones in the sample, 80% to 90% were seen once. The chain recombines TRBV19 with TRBJ1-5; 8 bases align to TRBD1. Sequencing used CD4+ or CD8+ T cells sorted from blood, obtained in a trial of the OX40 agonist ivuxolimab. The clonotype was recovered from an adult with an advanced solid tumor such as melanoma, head and neck, liver or kidney cancer. As DNA, the CDR3 is TGTGCCAGTAGTATAGATCAGGGGGCGAGCCAGCATTTT. Translation: CASSIDQGASQHF.